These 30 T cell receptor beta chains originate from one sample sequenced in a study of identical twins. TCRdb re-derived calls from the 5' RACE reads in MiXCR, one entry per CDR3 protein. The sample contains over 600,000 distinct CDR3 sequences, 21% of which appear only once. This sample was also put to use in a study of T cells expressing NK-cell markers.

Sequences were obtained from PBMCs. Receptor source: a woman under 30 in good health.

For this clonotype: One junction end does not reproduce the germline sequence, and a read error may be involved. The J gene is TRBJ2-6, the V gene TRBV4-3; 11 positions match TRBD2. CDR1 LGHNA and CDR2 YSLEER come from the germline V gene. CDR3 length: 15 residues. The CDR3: CASSQERSGLAALSF. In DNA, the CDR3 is TGCGCCAGCAGCCAAGAAAGATCGGGACTAGCGGCCCTTTCTTTC.

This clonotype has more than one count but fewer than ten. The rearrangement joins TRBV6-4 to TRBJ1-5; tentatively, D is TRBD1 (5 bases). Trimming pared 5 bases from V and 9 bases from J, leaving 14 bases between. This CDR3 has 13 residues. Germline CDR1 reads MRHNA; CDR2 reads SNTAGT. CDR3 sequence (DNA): TGTGCCAGCAGTTCGGGGGAGGGGACGCCCCAGCATTTT. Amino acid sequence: CASSSGEGTPQHF.

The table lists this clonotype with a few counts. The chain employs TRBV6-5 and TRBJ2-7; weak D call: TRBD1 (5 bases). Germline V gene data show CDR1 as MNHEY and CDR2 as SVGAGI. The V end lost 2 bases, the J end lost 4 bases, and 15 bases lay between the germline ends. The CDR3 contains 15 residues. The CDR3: CASSYRRDPVYEQYF. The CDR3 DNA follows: TGTGCCAGCAGTTACCGCAGGGATCCTGTATACGAGCAGTACTTC.

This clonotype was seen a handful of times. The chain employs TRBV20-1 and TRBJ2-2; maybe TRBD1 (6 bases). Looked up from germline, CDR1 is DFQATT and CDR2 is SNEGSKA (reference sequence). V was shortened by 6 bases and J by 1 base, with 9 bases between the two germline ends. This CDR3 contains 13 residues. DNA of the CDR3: TGCAGTGCCATGGACAGGAACACCGGGGAGCTGTTTTTT. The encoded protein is CSAMDRNTGELFF.

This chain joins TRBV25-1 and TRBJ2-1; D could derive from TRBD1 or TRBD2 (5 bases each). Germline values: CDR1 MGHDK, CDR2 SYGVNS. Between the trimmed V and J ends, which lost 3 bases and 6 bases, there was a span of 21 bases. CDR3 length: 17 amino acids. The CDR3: CASSDLPGPLGANEQFF. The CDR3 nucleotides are TGTGCCAGCAGTGATTTACCGGGCCCACTAGGGGCCAATGAGCAGTTCTTC.

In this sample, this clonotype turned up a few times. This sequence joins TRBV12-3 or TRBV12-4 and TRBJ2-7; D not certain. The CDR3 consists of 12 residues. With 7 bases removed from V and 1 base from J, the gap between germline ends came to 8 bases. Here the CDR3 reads CASTSTSYEQYF. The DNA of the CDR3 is TGTGCCAGCACTTCTACTTCCTACGAGCAGTACTTC.

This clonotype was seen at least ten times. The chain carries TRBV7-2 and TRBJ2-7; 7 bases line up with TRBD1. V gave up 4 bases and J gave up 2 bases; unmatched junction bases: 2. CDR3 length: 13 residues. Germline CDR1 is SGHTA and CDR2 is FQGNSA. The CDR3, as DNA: TGTGCCAGCAGCTCGACAGGGCCCTACGAGCAGTACTTC. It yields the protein CASSSTGPYEQYF.

CDR3 nucleotide sequence: TGTGCCAGCAGCGAACGGGACCTGAACACCGGGGAGCTGTTTTTT. Translation gives CASSERDLNTGELFF. The chain couples TRBV7-9 to TRBJ2-2; D is possibly TRBD1 or TRBD2 (5 bases each). The CDR3 loop spans 15 amino acids. Trimming cost V 5 bases and J 1 base, with 11 bases left between them. CDR1 is SEHNR, CDR2 FQNEAQ, per germline (reference sequence).

This chain's CDR3 is CASSQVGAASDEQFF. CDR3 bases: TGTGCCAGCAGCCAAGTCGGGGCCGCCTCGGATGAGCAGTTCTTC. This chain uses TRBV14 with TRBJ2-1; D possibly matches TRBD1 or TRBD2 (5 bases each). This CDR3 region has 15 residues. Per germline, CDR1 SGHDN and CDR2 FVKESK. V was trimmed by 1 base and J by 8 bases, leaving 15 bases between them.

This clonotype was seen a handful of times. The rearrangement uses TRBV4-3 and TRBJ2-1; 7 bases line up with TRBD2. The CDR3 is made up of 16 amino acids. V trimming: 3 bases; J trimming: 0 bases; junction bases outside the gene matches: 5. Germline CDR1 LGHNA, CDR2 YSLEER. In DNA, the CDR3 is TGCGCCAGCAGCCACCTAGCGGAGAGCTCCTACAATGAGCAGTTCTTC. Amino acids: CASSHLAESSYNEQFF.

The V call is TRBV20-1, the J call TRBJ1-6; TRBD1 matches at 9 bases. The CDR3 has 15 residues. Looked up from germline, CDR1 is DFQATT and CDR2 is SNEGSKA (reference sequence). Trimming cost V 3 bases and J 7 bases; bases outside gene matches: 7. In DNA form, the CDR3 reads TGCAGTGCTAGCTCCAACAGGGGGCAAAATTCACCCCTCCACTTT. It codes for CSASSNRGQNSPLHF.

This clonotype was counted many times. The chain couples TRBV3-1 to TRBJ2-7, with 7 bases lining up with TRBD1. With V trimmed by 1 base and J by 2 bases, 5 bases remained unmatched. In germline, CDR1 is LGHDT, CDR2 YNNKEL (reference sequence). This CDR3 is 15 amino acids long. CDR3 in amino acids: CASSQAPGGPYEQYF. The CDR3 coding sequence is TGTGCCAGCAGCCAAGCACCAGGGGGACCCTACGAGCAGTACTTC.

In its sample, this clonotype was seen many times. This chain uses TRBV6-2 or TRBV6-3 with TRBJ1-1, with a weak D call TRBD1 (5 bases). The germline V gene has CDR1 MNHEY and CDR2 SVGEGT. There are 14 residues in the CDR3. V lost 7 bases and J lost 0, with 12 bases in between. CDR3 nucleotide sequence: TGTGCCAGCAACCGGGACCTTATGAACACTGAAGCTTTCTTT. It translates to CASNRDLMNTEAFF.

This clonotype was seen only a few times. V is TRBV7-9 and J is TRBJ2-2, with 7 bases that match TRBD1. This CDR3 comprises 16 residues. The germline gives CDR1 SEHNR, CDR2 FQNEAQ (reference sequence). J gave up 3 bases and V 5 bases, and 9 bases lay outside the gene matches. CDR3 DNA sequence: TGTGCCAGCAGCCTTACCGGGACAGCCTACACCGGGGAGCTGTTTTTT. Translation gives CASSLTGTAYTGELFF.

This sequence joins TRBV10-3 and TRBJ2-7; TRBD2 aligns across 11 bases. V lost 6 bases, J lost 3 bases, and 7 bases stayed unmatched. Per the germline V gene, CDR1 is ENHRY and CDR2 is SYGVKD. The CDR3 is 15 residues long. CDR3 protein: CAIRPLAGEIYEQYF. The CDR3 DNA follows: TGTGCCATCAGGCCACTAGCGGGAGAGATCTACGAGCAGTACTTC.

CDR3 region: CASSWGTPPYF. The CDR3 DNA sequence: TGTGCCAGCAGTTGGGGGACGCCGCCGTATTTT. This chain uses TRBV12-3 or TRBV12-4 with TRBJ2-3, with D tentatively TRBD1 or TRBD2 (5 bases each). There are 11 residues in the CDR3. V was trimmed by 4 bases and J by 14 bases, leaving 13 bases between them.

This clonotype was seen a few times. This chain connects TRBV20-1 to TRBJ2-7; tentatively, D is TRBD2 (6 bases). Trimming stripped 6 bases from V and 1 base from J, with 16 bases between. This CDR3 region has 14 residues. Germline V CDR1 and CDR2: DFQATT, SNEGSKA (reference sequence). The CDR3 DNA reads TGCAGTGCCGCAGATCTGACTAGTTCCTACGAGCAGTACTTC. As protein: CSAADLTSSYEQYF.

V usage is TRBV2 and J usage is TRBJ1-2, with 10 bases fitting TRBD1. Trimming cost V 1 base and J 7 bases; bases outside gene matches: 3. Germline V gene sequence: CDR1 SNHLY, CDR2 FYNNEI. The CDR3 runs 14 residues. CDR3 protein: CASSEGQGAFGYTF. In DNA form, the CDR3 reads TGTGCCAGCAGTGAAGGACAGGGGGCTTTTGGCTACACCTTC.

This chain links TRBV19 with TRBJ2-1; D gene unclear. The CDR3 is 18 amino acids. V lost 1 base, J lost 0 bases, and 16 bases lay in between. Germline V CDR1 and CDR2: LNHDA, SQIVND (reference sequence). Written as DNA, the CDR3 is TGTGCCAGTAGTATAGGGACCTTAGCAGAGAGCTCCTACAATGAGCAGTTCTTC. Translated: CASSIGTLAESSYNEQFF.

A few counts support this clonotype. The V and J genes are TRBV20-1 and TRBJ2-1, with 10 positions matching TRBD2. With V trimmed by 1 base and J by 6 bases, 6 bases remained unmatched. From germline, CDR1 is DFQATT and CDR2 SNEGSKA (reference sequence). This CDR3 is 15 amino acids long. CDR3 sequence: CSARVWTSGFNEQFF. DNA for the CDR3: TGCAGTGCTAGAGTATGGACTAGCGGCTTCAATGAGCAGTTCTTC.

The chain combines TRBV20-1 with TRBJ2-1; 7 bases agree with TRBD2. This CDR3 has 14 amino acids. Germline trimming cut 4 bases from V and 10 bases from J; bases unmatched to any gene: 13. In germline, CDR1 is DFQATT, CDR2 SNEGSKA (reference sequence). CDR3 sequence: CSATGTTSVREQFF. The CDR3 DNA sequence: TGCAGTGCTACCGGGACTACCTCCGTCCGGGAGCAGTTCTTC.

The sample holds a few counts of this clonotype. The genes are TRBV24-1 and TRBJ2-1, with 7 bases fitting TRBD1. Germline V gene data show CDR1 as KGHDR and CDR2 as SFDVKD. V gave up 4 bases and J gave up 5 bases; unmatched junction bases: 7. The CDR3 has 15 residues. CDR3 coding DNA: TGTGCCACCAGTGACCCCCGGGACAGCCACAATGAGCAGTTCTTC. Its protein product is CATSDPRDSHNEQFF.

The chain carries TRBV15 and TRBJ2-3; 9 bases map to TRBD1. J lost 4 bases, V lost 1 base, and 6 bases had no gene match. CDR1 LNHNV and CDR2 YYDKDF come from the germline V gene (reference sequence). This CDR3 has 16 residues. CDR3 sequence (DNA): TGTGCCACCAGCAGAGGTTTAGGGACAGGGCCAGATACGCAGTATTTT. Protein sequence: CATSRGLGTGPDTQYF.

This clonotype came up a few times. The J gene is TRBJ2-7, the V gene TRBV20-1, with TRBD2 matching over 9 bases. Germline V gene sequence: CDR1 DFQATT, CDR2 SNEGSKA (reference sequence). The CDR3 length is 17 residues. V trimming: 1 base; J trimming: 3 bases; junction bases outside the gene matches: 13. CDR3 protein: CSARAWRASGARYEQYF. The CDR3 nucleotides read TGCAGTGCTAGAGCGTGGAGGGCTAGCGGGGCCCGCTACGAGCAGTACTTC.

CDR3 residues: CSAIEGANYGYTF. Here the CDR3 DNA reads TGCAGTGCTATCGAGGGGGCTAACTATGGCTACACCTTC. The V call is TRBV20-1, the J call TRBJ1-2, with a weak D call TRBD1 (6 bases). The CDR3 has 13 amino acids. With 4 bases removed from V and 0 bases from J, the gap between germline ends came to 9 bases. The germline gives CDR1 DFQATT, CDR2 SNEGSKA (reference sequence).

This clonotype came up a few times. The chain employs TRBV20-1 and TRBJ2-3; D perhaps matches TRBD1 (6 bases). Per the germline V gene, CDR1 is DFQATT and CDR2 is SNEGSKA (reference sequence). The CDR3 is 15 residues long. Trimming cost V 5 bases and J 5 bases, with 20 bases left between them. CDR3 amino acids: CSAPSGDPRGDTQYF. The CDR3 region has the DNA TGCAGTGCTCCCTCAGGGGACCCCAGGGGAGATACGCAGTATTTT.

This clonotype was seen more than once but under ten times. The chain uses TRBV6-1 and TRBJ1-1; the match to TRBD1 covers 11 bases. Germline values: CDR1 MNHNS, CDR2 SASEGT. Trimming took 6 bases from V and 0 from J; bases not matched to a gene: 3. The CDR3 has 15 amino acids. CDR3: CASSLDRGLNTEAFF. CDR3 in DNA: TGTGCCAGCAGCCTGGACAGGGGGCTGAACACTGAAGCTTTCTTT.

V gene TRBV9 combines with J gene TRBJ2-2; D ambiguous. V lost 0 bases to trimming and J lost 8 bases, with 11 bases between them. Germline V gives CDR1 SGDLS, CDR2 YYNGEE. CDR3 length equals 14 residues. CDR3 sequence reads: CASSVVTASGELFF. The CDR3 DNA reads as TGTGCCAGCAGCGTAGTAACAGCGTCAGGGGAGCTGTTTTTT.

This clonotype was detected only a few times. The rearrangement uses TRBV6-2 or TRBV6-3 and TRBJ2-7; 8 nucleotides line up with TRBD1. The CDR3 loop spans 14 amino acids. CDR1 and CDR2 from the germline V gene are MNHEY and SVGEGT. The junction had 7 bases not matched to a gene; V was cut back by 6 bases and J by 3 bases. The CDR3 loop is CASRSRDRRYEQYF. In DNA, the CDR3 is TGTGCCAGCAGAAGCCGGGACAGGCGCTACGAGCAGTACTTC.

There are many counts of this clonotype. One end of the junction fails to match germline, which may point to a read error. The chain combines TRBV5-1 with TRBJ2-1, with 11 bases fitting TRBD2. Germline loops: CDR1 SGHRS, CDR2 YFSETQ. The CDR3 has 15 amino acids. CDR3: CASSTGTSGYNEQFF. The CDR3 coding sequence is TGTGCCAGCAGTACCGGGACTAGCGGTTACAATGAGCAGTTCTTC. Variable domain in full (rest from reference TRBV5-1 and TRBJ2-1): KAGVTQTPRYLIKTRGQQVTLSCSPISGHRSVSWYQQTPGQGLQFLFEYFSETQRNKGNFPGRFSGRQFSNSRSEMNVSTLELGDSALYLCASSTGTSGYNEQFFGPGTRLTVL.